Detailed here is one T cell receptor (beta chain). Method: immunoSEQ multiplex PCR; TCRdb's copy keeps in-frame clones and lacks some. The sample consists of 150,000 to 160,000 clones, roughly 92% of them appearing once. The CDR3 sequence is 16 residues long. The germline V gene encodes CDR1 KGHDR and CDR2 SFDVKD. V lost 5 bases, J lost 1 base, and 7 bases stayed unmatched. The data derive from a study of control samples from healthy donors and cancer patients. The chain couples TRBV24-1 to TRBJ2-1, with 7 nucleotides matching TRBD2. Material for sequencing was blood. The receptor was derived from a man aged 50 to 60 in good health. The CDR3 nucleotides are TGTGCCACCAGTGGAGGACTAGTCGAGTCCTACAATGAGCAGTTCTTC. This gives the protein CATSGGLVESYNEQFF.